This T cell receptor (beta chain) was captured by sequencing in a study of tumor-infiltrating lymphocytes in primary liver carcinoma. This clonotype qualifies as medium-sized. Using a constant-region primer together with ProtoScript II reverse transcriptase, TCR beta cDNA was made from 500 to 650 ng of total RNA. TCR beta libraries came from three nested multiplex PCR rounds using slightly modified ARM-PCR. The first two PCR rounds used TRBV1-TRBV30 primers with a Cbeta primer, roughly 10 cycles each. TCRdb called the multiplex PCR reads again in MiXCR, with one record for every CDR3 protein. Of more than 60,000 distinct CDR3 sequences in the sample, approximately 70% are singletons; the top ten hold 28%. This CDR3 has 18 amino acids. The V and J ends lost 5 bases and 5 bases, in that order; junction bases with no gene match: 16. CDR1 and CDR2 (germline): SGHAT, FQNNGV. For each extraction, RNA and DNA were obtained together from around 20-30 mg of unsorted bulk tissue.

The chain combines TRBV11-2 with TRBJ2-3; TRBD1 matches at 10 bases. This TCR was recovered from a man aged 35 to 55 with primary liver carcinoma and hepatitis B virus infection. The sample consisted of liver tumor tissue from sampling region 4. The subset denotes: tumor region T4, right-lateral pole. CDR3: CASSAQLMGTGAQDTQYF. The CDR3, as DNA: TGTGCCAGCAGCGCCCAGCTAATGGGGACAGGGGCCCAAGATACGCAGTATTTT. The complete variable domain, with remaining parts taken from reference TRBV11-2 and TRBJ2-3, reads EAGVAQSPRYKIIEKRQSVAFWCNPISGHATLYWYQQILGQGPKLLIQFQNNGVVDDSQLPKDRFSAERLKGVDSTLKIQPAKLEDSAVYLCASSAQLMGTGAQDTQYFGPGTRLTVL.